This is a list of T cell receptor beta chains from one sample in a study of blood T cell repertoires in COVID-19. The method was immunoSEQ multiplex PCR; TCRdb's version includes in-frame clones alone and lacks a portion of them. The sample shows around 310,000 clones, nearly 90% of them seen only once. The sequencing input was PBMCs or T cells enriched from blood (not recorded which). All receptors come from a woman between 25 and 40 years old who had recovered from COVID-19. Both conserved end residues are part of each CDR3. The D gene is left open where the match is weak. Only some rows state a clone size, as once, few, many or a class for expanded clones.

D gene: TRBD1; V gene: TRBV30; J gene: TRBJ2-1; clone size: -; CDR3 DNA: TGTGCCTGGAGTGCCGGGACAGGAAACTACAATGAGCAGTTCTTC; CDR3 protein: CAWSAGTGNYNEQFF
D gene: -; V gene: TRBV18; J gene: TRBJ2-7; clone size: -; CDR3 DNA: TGTGCCAGCTCAGGGGAGGCCGACGATACCTACGAGCAGTACTTC; CDR3 protein: CASSGEADDTYEQYF
D gene: TRBD1; V gene: TRBV5-4; J gene: TRBJ2-1; clone size: -; CDR3 DNA: TGTGCCAGCAGCTTGGGACAGGGGCTGTACAATGAGCAGTTCTTC; CDR3 protein: CASSLGQGLYNEQFF
D gene: TRBD2; V gene: TRBV4-1; J gene: TRBJ2-7; clone size: -; CDR3 DNA: TGCGCCAGCAGCCAAGTAGGGGCTAGCGGGGATTACGAGCAGTACTTC; CDR3 protein: CASSQVGASGDYEQYF
D gene: TRBD1; V gene: TRBV12-5; J gene: TRBJ2-7; clone size: -; CDR3 DNA: TGTGCTAGTGGTTTGCAACAGGGGCGGAAGTACTTC; CDR3 protein: CASGLQQGRKYF
D gene: -; V gene: TRBV6-6; J gene: TRBJ1-5; clone size: -; CDR3 DNA: TGTGCCAGCACCCCGGCAGGGGTTCGCAATCAGCCCCAGCATTTT; CDR3 protein: CASTPAGVRNQPQHF
D gene: -; V gene: TRBV19; J gene: TRBJ2-3; clone size: -; CDR3 DNA: TGTGCCAGTAGTATAGGGGACACCGCCGGGGATACGCAGTATTTT; CDR3 protein: CASSIGDTAGDTQYF
D gene: -; V gene: TRBV29-1; J gene: TRBJ1-5; clone size: -; CDR3 DNA: TGCAGCGTTGAAGAATCGCGGGATGGCGCGGGGGATAGCAATCAGCCCCAGCATTTT; CDR3 protein: CSVEESRDGAGDSNQPQHF
D gene: TRBD1; V gene: TRBV7-9; J gene: TRBJ1-1; clone size: -; CDR3 DNA: TGTGCCAGCAGCTTAGACAGGGGACAGAACACTGAAGCTTTCTTT; CDR3 protein: CASSLDRGQNTEAFF
D gene: -; V gene: TRBV5-1; J gene: TRBJ2-3; clone size: -; CDR3 DNA: TGCGCCAGCAGCAAGTTCGGTCCAGATACGCAGTATTTT; CDR3 protein: CASSKFGPDTQYF
D gene: TRBD2; V gene: TRBV19; J gene: TRBJ2-1; clone size: -; CDR3 DNA: TGTGCCAGTAGTAATGGCGGGAGTAGGAGGGATGAGCAGTTCTTC; CDR3 protein: CASSNGGSRRDEQFF
D gene: -; V gene: TRBV19; J gene: TRBJ1-3; clone size: -; CDR3 DNA: TGTGCCTGTAATGACGACGGGATAGCTGGAAACACCATATATTTT; CDR3 protein: CACNDDGIAGNTIYF
D gene: TRBD1; V gene: TRBV28; J gene: TRBJ1-1; clone size: -; CDR3 DNA: TGTGCCAGCAGTTCGGACAGGCCCGGAAAAGCTTTCTTT; CDR3 protein: CASSSDRPGKAFF
D gene: TRBD1; V gene: TRBV18; J gene: TRBJ2-1; clone size: -; CDR3 DNA: TGTGCCAGCTCACTACCACCCGGGACAGTCTCCTACAATGAGCAGTTCTTC; CDR3 protein: CASSLPPGTVSYNEQFF
D gene: -; V gene: TRBV5-1; J gene: TRBJ2-7; clone size: -; CDR3 DNA: TGCGCCAGCAGCTTGCTCAGGGCCTACGAGCAGTACTTC; CDR3 protein: CASSLLRAYEQYF
D gene: TRBD1; V gene: TRBV2; J gene: TRBJ2-7; clone size: -; CDR3 DNA: TGTGCCAGCAGAGCTAACAGGGGCTCGAGCTACGAGCAGTACTTC; CDR3 protein: CASRANRGSSYEQYF
D gene: TRBD2; V gene: TRBV3-1/TRBV3-2; J gene: TRBJ2-7; clone size: -; CDR3 DNA: TGTGCCAGCAGCCAAGATTCCGGGACTAGTCGGTCCTACGAGCAGTACTTC; CDR3 protein: CASSQDSGTSRSYEQYF
D gene: TRBD1; V gene: TRBV25-1; J gene: TRBJ1-5; clone size: -; CDR3 DNA: TGTGCCAGCAGTGAGGGACAGGGGGCGGCTCAGCCCCAGCATTTT; CDR3 protein: CASSEGQGAAQPQHF
D gene: -; V gene: TRBV19; J gene: TRBJ1-1; clone size: few; CDR3 DNA: TGTGCCAGTACCCAATTCTTTCGGGGGGGCACTGAAGCTTTCTTT; CDR3 protein: CASTQFFRGGTEAFF
D gene: -; V gene: TRBV7-9; J gene: TRBJ2-7; clone size: -; CDR3 DNA: TGTGCCAGCAGCTTAACGGTCGGCGTCGGGGGTGGCGAGCAGTACTTC; CDR3 protein: CASSLTVGVGGGEQYF
D gene: -; V gene: TRBV6-6; J gene: TRBJ1-3; clone size: -; CDR3 DNA: TGTGCCAGCAGCTCCCGGGTCTCGTTCTCTGGAAACACCATATATTTT; CDR3 protein: CASSSRVSFSGNTIYF
D gene: TRBD1; V gene: TRBV4-3; J gene: TRBJ1-3; clone size: once; CDR3 DNA: TGCGCCAGCAGCCGGGACAGGACTGGAAACACCATATATTTT; CDR3 protein: CASSRDRTGNTIYF
D gene: TRBD1; V gene: TRBV5-1; J gene: TRBJ1-4; clone size: once; CDR3 DNA: TGCGCCAGCAGCTCAACAGGGGGGGATGAAAAACTGTTTTTT; CDR3 protein: CASSSTGGDEKLFF
D gene: -; V gene: TRBV5-1; J gene: TRBJ1-6; clone size: -; CDR3 DNA: TGCGCCAGCAGCTTGGCCCCAGGACAGATCCAGACGGCCGCAGTACCCCTCCACTTT; CDR3 protein: CASSLAPGQIQTAAVPLHF
D gene: TRBD2; V gene: TRBV7-9; J gene: TRBJ2-1; clone size: -; CDR3 DNA: TGTGCCAGCAGCTTAGCGAGAGGGCTAGCGGGAGGACACAATGAGCAGTTCTTC; CDR3 protein: CASSLARGLAGGHNEQFF
D gene: TRBD1; V gene: TRBV7-8; J gene: TRBJ1-1; clone size: -; CDR3 DNA: TGTGCCAGCAGCCGTACAGGGGTAGCTGAAGCTTTCTTT; CDR3 protein: CASSRTGVAEAFF
D gene: -; V gene: TRBV5-1; J gene: TRBJ2-3; clone size: -; CDR3 DNA: TGCGCCAGCAGCTTCCCTTTGAGAGATCGCCCATCCACAGATACGCAGTATTTT; CDR3 protein: CASSFPLRDRPSTDTQYF
D gene: TRBD1; V gene: TRBV29-1; J gene: TRBJ2-7; clone size: -; CDR3 DNA: TGCAGCGTTGAAGATCTTCGGGACAGGGGGTCCCACGAGCAGTACTTC; CDR3 protein: CSVEDLRDRGSHEQYF
D gene: TRBD1; V gene: TRBV3-1/TRBV3-2; J gene: TRBJ2-7; clone size: -; CDR3 DNA: TGTGCCAGCAGCCCTAGACAGGGATTTATTTACGAGCAGTACTTC; CDR3 protein: CASSPRQGFIYEQYF
D gene: -; V gene: TRBV28; J gene: TRBJ1-5; clone size: -; CDR3 DNA: TGTGCCAGCAGGCAGAACCCTAGCAATCAGCCCCAGCATTTT; CDR3 protein: CASRQNPSNQPQHF
D gene: -; V gene: TRBV24-1; J gene: TRBJ2-3; clone size: -; CDR3 DNA: TGTGCCACCAGTGAAAGGTGGAGGGGCGGTGGTTCAGATACGCAGTATTTT; CDR3 protein: CATSERWRGGGSDTQYF
D gene: -; V gene: TRBV7-9; J gene: TRBJ1-1; clone size: -; CDR3 DNA: TGTGCCAGCAGCCAGGGGAACACTGAAGCTTTCTTT; CDR3 protein: CASSQGNTEAFF
D gene: TRBD2; V gene: TRBV27; J gene: TRBJ2-5; clone size: -; CDR3 DNA: TGTGCCAGCAGTTTCTCCTTAGCGGGGCCGTTTAAAGAGACCCAGTACTTC; CDR3 protein: CASSFSLAGPFKETQYF
D gene: -; V gene: TRBV9; J gene: TRBJ2-4; clone size: -; CDR3 DNA: TGTGCCAGCAGCGTAGGCAGCGCACTAGCCAAAAACATTCAGTACTTC; CDR3 protein: CASSVGSALAKNIQYF
D gene: -; V gene: TRBV4-1; J gene: TRBJ1-3; clone size: -; CDR3 DNA: TGCGCCAGCAGCGCAGAAAGCAGGCCCGGAAACACCATATATTTT; CDR3 protein: CASSAESRPGNTIYF
D gene: -; V gene: TRBV6-2/TRBV6-3; J gene: TRBJ2-1; clone size: -; CDR3 DNA: TGTGCCAGCAGTTACTTCCGGGGTTACAATGAGCAGTTCTTC; CDR3 protein: CASSYFRGYNEQFF
D gene: -; V gene: TRBV10-1; J gene: TRBJ2-7; clone size: -; CDR3 DNA: TGCGCCAGCAGTGAGGGGGGGTCCTACGAGCAGTACTTC; CDR3 protein: CASSEGGSYEQYF
D gene: TRBD2; V gene: TRBV13; J gene: TRBJ2-7; clone size: -; CDR3 DNA: TGTGCCAGCAGCTTAGGGTTGATCGGGGGGAGCTACGAGCAGTACTTC; CDR3 protein: CASSLGLIGGSYEQYF
D gene: TRBD1; V gene: TRBV6-5; J gene: TRBJ2-2; clone size: -; CDR3 DNA: TGTGCCAGCAGCGAGGGGACAGTGAACACCGGGGAGCTGTTTTTT; CDR3 protein: CASSEGTVNTGELFF
D gene: TRBD1; V gene: TRBV27; J gene: TRBJ2-7; clone size: -; CDR3 DNA: TGTGCCAGCAGATTACAGGGGGATCCCTCCTACGAGCAGTACTTC; CDR3 protein: CASRLQGDPSYEQYF
D gene: TRBD2; V gene: TRBV9; J gene: TRBJ2-1; clone size: -; CDR3 DNA: TGTGCCAGCAGCTTTCAAGCGGGGCTGTCCTACAATGAGCAGTTCTTC; CDR3 protein: CASSFQAGLSYNEQFF